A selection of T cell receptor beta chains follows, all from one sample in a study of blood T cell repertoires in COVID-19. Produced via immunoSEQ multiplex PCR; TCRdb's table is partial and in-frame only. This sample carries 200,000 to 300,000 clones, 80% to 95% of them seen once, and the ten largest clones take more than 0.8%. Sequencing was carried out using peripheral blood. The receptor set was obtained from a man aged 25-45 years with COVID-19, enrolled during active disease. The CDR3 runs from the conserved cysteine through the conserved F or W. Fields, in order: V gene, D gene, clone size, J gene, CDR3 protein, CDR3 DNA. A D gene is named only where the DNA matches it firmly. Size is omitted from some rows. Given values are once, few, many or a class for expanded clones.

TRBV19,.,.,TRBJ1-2,CASSPQRAYGYTF,TGTGCCAGTAGTCCACAGCGGGCCTATGGCTACACCTTC
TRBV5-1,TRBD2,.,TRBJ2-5,CASGDSGGPPETQYF,TGCGCCAGTGGGGATAGCGGGGGGCCCCCCGAGACCCAGTACTTC
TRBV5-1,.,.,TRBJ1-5,CASNSTGCDSNQPQHF,TGCGCCAGCAATTCTACAGGGTGCGATAGCAATCAGCCCCAGCATTTT
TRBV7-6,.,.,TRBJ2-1,CASSAYRRLSYNEQFF,TGTGCCAGCAGCGCTTACAGGCGCCTCTCCTACAATGAGCAGTTCTTC
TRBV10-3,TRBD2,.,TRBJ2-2,CAISESGGAIGGELFF,TGTGCCATCAGTGAAAGCGGGGGGGCCATAGGCGGGGAGCTGTTTTTT
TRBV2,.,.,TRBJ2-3,CASMRIAIFSTDTQYF,TGTGCCAGCATGCGGATCGCAATTTTTTCCACAGATACGCAGTATTTT
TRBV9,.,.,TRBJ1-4,CASSPRDSSWEKLFF,TGTGCCAGCAGCCCCCGGGACTCGAGTTGGGAAAAACTGTTTTTT
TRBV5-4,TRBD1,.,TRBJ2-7,CASSLQGVGEQYF,TGTGCCAGCAGCTTGCAGGGGGTTGGAGAGCAGTACTTC
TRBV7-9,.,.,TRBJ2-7,CASSPQSGRSYEQYF,TGTGCCAGCAGCCCCCAGAGCGGACGCTCCTACGAGCAGTACTTC
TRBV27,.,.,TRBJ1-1,CASSLQGGESTEAFF,TGTGCCAGCAGTTTACAGGGAGGGGAAAGCACTGAAGCTTTCTTT
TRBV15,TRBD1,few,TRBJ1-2,CATSRASGGFYGYTF,TGTGCCACCAGCAGAGCCTCAGGGGGCTTCTATGGCTACACCTTC
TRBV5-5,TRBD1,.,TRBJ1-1,CASSSYYRDRGSGAFF,TGTGCCAGCAGCTCCTACTACCGGGACAGGGGGAGTGGGGCTTTCTTT
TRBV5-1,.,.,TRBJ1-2,CASAIPGDAGYTF,TGCGCCAGCGCCATCCCGGGGGATGCTGGCTACACCTTC
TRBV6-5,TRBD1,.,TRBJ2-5,CASSYSSRGRKETQYF,TGTGCCAGCAGTTACTCCTCCAGGGGGCGCAAAGAGACCCAGTACTTC
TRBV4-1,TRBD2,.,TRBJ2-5,CASSPEDVGGGQETQYF,TGCGCCAGCAGCCCAGAAGACGTCGGCGGGGGGCAAGAGACCCAGTACTTC
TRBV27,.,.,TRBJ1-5,CASSLFRTNQPQHF,TGTGCCAGCAGTTTATTTAGGACTAATCAGCCCCAGCATTTT
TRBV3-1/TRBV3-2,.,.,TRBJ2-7,CASSQGWSGQGAEQYF,TGTGCCAGCAGCCAAGGGTGGTCAGGCCAAGGTGCCGAGCAGTACTTC
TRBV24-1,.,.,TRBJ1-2,CATSDRDSGIDGYTF,TGTGCCACCAGTGATCGGGACTCAGGGATTGATGGCTACACCTTC
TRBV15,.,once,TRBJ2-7,CATSRDRPYEQYF,TGTGCCACCAGCAGGGACAGACCCTACGAGCAGTACTTC
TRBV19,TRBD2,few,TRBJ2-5,CASRTAGDGETQYF,TGTGCCAGTAGGACAGCGGGGGATGGAGAGACCCAGTACTTC
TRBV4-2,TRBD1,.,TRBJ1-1,CASSPPGQGISEAFF,TGTGCCAGCAGCCCACCGGGACAGGGGATCTCTGAAGCTTTCTTT
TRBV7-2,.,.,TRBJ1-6,CASSHYTYNSPLHF,TGTGCCAGCAGCCACTACACCTATAATTCACCCCTCCACTTT
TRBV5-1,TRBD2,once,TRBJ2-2,CASSLLAGGNTGELFF,TGCGCCAGCAGCTTACTAGCGGGGGGGAACACCGGGGAGCTGTTTTTT
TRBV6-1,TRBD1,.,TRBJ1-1,CASSERGTGNTEAFF,TGTGCCAGCAGTGAACGCGGGACAGGGAACACTGAAGCTTTCTTT
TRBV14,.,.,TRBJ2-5,CASSQDAVGTQYF,TGTGCCAGCAGCCAAGATGCGGTGGGGACCCAGTACTTC
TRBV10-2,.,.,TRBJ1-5,CASSESGGGQPQHF,TGCGCCAGCAGTGAGTCGGGCGGGGGTCAGCCCCAGCATTTT
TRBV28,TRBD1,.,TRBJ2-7,CASSLGQGGYEQYF,TGTGCCAGCAGTTTGGGACAGGGTGGCTACGAGCAGTACTTC
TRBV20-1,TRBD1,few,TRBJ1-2,CSAGTGYGYTF,TGCAGTGCTGGGACAGGCTATGGCTACACCTTC
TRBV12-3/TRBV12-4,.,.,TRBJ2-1,CASSFAGNNEQFF,TGTGCCAGCAGTTTTGCAGGGAACAATGAGCAGTTCTTC
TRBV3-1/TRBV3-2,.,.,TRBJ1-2,CASSTGLGYTF,TGTGCCAGCAGTACAGGGCTTGGCTACACCTTC
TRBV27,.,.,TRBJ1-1,CASKPNAGNTEAFF,TGTGCCAGCAAACCCAACGCGGGGAACACTGAAGCTTTCTTT
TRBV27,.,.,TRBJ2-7,CASSLFGPQGGGVEQYF,TGTGCCAGCAGTTTATTTGGGCCACAGGGGGGGGGAGTCGAGCAGTACTTC
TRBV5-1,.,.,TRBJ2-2,CASSFSDTGELFF,TGCGCCAGCAGCTTTTCGGACACCGGGGAGCTGTTTTTT
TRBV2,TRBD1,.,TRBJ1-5,CASSGQGAGQPQHF,TGTGCCAGCAGTGGACAGGGGGCAGGACAGCCCCAGCATTTT
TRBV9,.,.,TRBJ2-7,CASSVGGGAPYEQYF,TGTGCCAGCAGCGTAGGGGGCGGGGCCCCCTACGAGCAGTACTTC
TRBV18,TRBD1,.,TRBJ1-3,CASSGTGAGNTIYF,TGTGCCAGCTCCGGGACAGGGGCTGGAAACACCATATATTTT
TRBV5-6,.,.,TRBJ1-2,CASSIAAGGQRFYGYTF,TGTGCCAGCAGCATAGCAGCCGGAGGACAGCGATTTTATGGCTACACCTTC
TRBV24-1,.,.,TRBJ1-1,CATSGRWGGTEAFF,TGTGCCACCAGTGGCCGATGGGGCGGCACTGAAGCTTTCTTT